A single sample gave rise to the 20 T cell receptor beta chains below, sequenced in a study of CD8+ T cells in alopecia areata. The treatment denotes: oral pan-JAK inhibitor, 5-10 mg twice daily. As the sequencing template, cDNA was produced by extracting RNA and reverse transcribing it. Assay: immunoSEQ multiplex PCR; the TCRdb copy retains only in-frame clones and omits some. This table has about 210,000 clones, around 66% appearing once. The sequenced sample was CD4+ T cells sorted from blood, obtained at approximately week 42, from a patient treated with tofacitinib. All receptors come from a human donor with alopecia areata.

This clone appeared a few times. The chain uses TRBV30 and TRBJ1-1, with D unclear. V lost 4 bases, J lost 1 base, and 13 bases lay in between. CDR1 GTSNPN and CDR2 SVGIG come from the germline V gene (reference sequence). The CDR3 is 14 amino acids. CDR3 loop: CAWKEGVKNTEAFF. DNA of the CDR3: TGTGCCTGGAAGGAGGGTGTAAAGAACACTGAAGCTTTCTTT.

This chain connects TRBV11-2 to TRBJ2-3; no reliable D call. The V gene's germline CDR1 is SGHAT and CDR2 FQNNGV. V lost 5 bases to trimming and J lost 0 bases, with 12 bases between them. The CDR3 is 15 residues long. The CDR3 DNA follows: TGTGCCAGCAGCCCAAGCACGGTTAGCACAGATACGCAGTATTTT. The encoded protein is CASSPSTVSTDTQYF.

This clone was observed a few times. V usage is TRBV2 and J usage is TRBJ2-2, with a possible D match to TRBD1 (6 bases). Germline values: CDR1 SNHLY, CDR2 FYNNEI. This CDR3 is built from 15 residues. Trimming left V 3 bases short and J 4 bases short, with 12 bases between. CDR3 in amino acids: CASSDGTRFTGELFF. As DNA, the CDR3 is TGTGCCAGCAGTGACGGGACAAGATTCACCGGGGAGCTGTTTTTT.

This clone was observed a few times. CDR3 sequence: CAISEYLNTEAFF. CDR3 coding DNA: TGTGCCATCAGTGAGTACCTGAACACTGAAGCTTTCTTT. This chain joins TRBV10-3 and TRBJ1-1; D is unresolved. Deletions cut 1 base from V and 0 bases from J, with 3 bases between. This CDR3 spans 13 amino acids. The germline V gene has CDR1 ENHRY and CDR2 SYGVKD.

The rearrangement uses TRBV29-1 and TRBJ2-5, with D possibly being TRBD1 (6 bases). Trimming left V 6 bases short and J 5 bases short, with 19 bases between. From germline, CDR1 is SQVTM and CDR2 ANQGSEA. The CDR3 runs 14 residues. The CDR3 is CSVSDRRIMETQYF. The CDR3 nucleotides read TGCAGCGTATCGGACAGAAGGATCATGGAGACCCAGTACTTC.

CDR3 sequence (DNA): TGTGCCAGCAGCTTAGGGCTGGGGCTAGCGGGGGCCGAGCAGTTCTTC. It is translated as CASSLGLGLAGAEQFF. The gene calls are TRBV7-7 and TRBJ2-1; 10 nucleotides match TRBD2. The CDR3 is 16 amino acids. Germline V gene sequence: CDR1 SSHAT, CDR2 FNYEAQ (reference sequence). After removal of 1 base from V and 10 bases from J, the junction contained 10 bases not matched to a gene.

J is TRBJ2-2 and V is TRBV7-2; D may be TRBD1 (5 bases). The CDR3 has 15 amino acids. V shed 2 bases and J shed 4 bases, with 11 bases lying between them. Germline V gene lookup returns CDR1 SGHTA and CDR2 FQGNSA. The CDR3 spells CASSLQGILTGELFF. CDR3 DNA sequence: TGTGCCAGCAGCTTACAGGGAATACTCACCGGGGAGCTGTTTTTT.

The rearrangement joins TRBV5-6 to TRBJ1-6; a possible D gene is TRBD1 (6 bases). Trimming removed 0 bases from V and 7 bases from J, with 14 bases in between. The CDR3 totals 16 residues. Per the germline V gene, CDR1 is SGHDT and CDR2 is YYEEEE. CDR3 protein: CASSLDKGTRNSPLHF. CDR3 DNA: TGTGCCAGCAGCTTGGATAAGGGGACAAGAAATTCACCCCTCCACTTT.

This clone was recorded a few times. The chain uses TRBV9 and TRBJ2-1; D unclear. Germline CDR1 SGDLS, CDR2 YYNGEE. This CDR3 is built from 14 residues. With 4 bases removed from V and 8 bases from J, the gap between germline ends came to 16 bases. CDR3 region: CASSRLNLADEQFF. The CDR3 coding sequence is TGTGCCAGCAGCCGTTTGAACTTAGCCGATGAGCAGTTCTTC.

This chain links TRBV6-5 with TRBJ1-1; D gene ambiguous. Trimming shortened V by 0 bases and J by 2 bases, and 7 bases separated the two germline ends. The CDR3 runs to 14 residues. Germline V gives CDR1 MNHEY, CDR2 SVGAGI. The CDR3 nucleotides are TGTGCCAGCAGTTACTCACCAGGTAACACTGAAGCTTTCTTT. This encodes CASSYSPGNTEAFF.

This chain joins TRBV5-1 and TRBJ2-6; 9 nucleotides line up with TRBD1. In germline, CDR1 is SGHRS, CDR2 YFSETQ. The V gene end was trimmed by 6 bases and the J gene end by 0 bases; junction bases not matched to a gene: 10. CDR3 size: 18 residues. CDR3 protein: CASTAWTGANSGANVLTF. The CDR3 nucleotides are TGCGCCAGCACAGCTTGGACAGGGGCTAACTCTGGGGCCAACGTCCTGACTTTC.

The chain uses TRBV29-1 and TRBJ2-7; the D gene is possibly TRBD1 (5 bases). The germline CDR1 and CDR2 sequences are SQVTM and ANQGSEA. The ends were cut back, 7 bases at V and 9 bases at J, with 16 bases in the middle. The CDR3 has 11 amino acids. In DNA, the CDR3 is TGCAGCGCCACACAGGCCGGCGGGCAGTACTTC. It specifies CSATQAGGQYF.

This chain joins TRBV6-6 and TRBJ1-1; 8 nucleotides match TRBD1. The CDR3 has 12 residues. Trimming cost V 4 bases and J 6 bases; bases outside gene matches: 1. The V gene's germline CDR1 is MNHNY and CDR2 SVGAGI (reference sequence). CDR3 amino acids: CASSWTGSEAFF. CDR3 DNA sequence: TGTGCCAGCAGTTGGACAGGGTCTGAAGCTTTCTTT.

V usage is TRBV2 and J usage is TRBJ1-2; D gene ambiguous. V was clipped by 6 bases and J by 4 bases, with 12 bases between them. Germline V gene data show CDR1 as SNHLY and CDR2 as FYNNEI. This CDR3 contains 13 residues. The CDR3 reads CASSPSQAYGYTF. The CDR3, as DNA: TGTGCCAGCAGCCCGAGCCAGGCCTATGGCTACACCTTC.

The chain combines TRBV6-1 with TRBJ1-1; D call uncertain. V shed 8 bases and J shed 6 bases, with 7 bases lying between them. The CDR3 covers 10 residues. Germline loops: CDR1 MNHNS, CDR2 SASEGT. The chain's CDR3 is CASYRAEAFF. DNA for the CDR3: TGTGCCAGCTATCGAGCTGAAGCTTTCTTT.

This clone has ten or more counts. The chain combines TRBV6-6 with TRBJ2-3; D ambiguous. With 0 bases removed from V and 5 bases from J, the gap between germline ends came to 6 bases. This CDR3 region has 13 residues. CDR1 and CDR2 (germline): MNHNY, SVGAGI (reference sequence). DNA for the CDR3: TGTGCCAGCAGTTACTCCCCAGGAGATACGCAGTATTTT. Translation gives CASSYSPGDTQYF.

This clone was counted a single time. CDR3 residues: CASSSPTVAKNIQYF. As DNA, the CDR3 is TGTGCCAGCAGTTCCCCGACAGTAGCCAAAAACATTCAGTACTTC. The J gene is TRBJ2-4, the V gene TRBV6-6; a possible D gene is TRBD1 (5 bases). Per the germline V gene, CDR1 is MNHNY and CDR2 is SVGAGI (reference sequence). The CDR3 is made up of 15 amino acids. V lost 4 bases and J 0 bases, leaving 10 bases between the germline ends.

J is TRBJ2-7 and V is TRBV29-1; D uncertain. Germline loops: CDR1 SQVTM, CDR2 ANQGSEA. V dropped 2 bases and J dropped 2 bases, with 13 bases sitting between them. This CDR3 is built from 14 residues. CDR3 protein: CSVEWPGGAYEQYF. The CDR3 region has the DNA TGCAGCGTTGAATGGCCGGGTGGGGCCTACGAGCAGTACTTC.

This clone was recorded once. The chain links TRBV5-1 to TRBJ2-5, with TRBD1 matching 10 bases. Per germline, CDR1 SGHRS and CDR2 YFSETQ. The V and J ends lost 5 bases and 1 base, in that order; junction bases with no gene match: 5. The CDR3 has 15 residues. CDR3 sequence (DNA): TGCGCCAGCAGAAAAGGACAGGGGGTCCAAGAGACCCAGTACTTC. Protein product: CASRKGQGVQETQYF.

This clone was detected a few times. The chain joins TRBV6-5 to TRBJ2-1, with 10 bases identical to TRBD1. J was trimmed by 6 bases and V by 6 bases; bases with no gene match: 8. This CDR3 has 15 amino acids. Germline V gene sequence: CDR1 MNHEY, CDR2 SVGAGI. This chain's CDR3 is CASRHRGTGVNEQFF. CDR3 DNA: TGTGCCAGCAGACACCGGGGGACAGGGGTCAATGAGCAGTTCTTC.